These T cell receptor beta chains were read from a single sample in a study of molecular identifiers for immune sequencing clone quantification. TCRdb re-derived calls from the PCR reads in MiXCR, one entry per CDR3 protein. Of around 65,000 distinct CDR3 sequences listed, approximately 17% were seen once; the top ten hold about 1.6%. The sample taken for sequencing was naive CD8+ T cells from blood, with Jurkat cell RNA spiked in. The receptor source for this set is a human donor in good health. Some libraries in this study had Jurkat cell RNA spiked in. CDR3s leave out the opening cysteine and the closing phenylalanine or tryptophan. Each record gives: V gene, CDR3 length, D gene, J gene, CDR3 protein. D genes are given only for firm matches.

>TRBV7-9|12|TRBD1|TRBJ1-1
ASRPGQENTEAF
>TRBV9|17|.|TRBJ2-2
ASSPSGSGWSPNTGELF
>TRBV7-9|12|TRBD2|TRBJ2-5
ASSLTGGKETQY
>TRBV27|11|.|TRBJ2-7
ASSFRGDYEQY
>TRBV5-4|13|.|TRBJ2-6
ASSLQASGANVLT
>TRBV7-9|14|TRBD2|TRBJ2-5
ASSYGGLAYQETQY
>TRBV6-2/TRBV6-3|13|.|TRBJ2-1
ASSLSHSLYNEQF
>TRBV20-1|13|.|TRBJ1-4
SARDLRDLEGKLF
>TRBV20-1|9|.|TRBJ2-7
SARGSYEQY
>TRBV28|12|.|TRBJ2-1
ASSQDRSYNEQF
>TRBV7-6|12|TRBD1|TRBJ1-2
ASSPGGSAYGYT
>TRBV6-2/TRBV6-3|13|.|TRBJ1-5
ASSYSTGWNQPQH
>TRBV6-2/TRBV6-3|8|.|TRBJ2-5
ASIGETQY
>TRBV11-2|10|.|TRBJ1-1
ASSWTVTEAF
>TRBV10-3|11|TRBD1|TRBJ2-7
AISEGQGYEQY
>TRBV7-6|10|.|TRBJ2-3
ASSSSTDTQY
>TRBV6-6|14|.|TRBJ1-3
ASSYSRGPSGNTIY
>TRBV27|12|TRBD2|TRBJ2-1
ASSAGLAVDEQF
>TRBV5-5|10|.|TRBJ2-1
ASRQGLSGQF
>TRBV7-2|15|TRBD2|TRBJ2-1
ASSFHPTSGNYNEQF
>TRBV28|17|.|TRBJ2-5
ASSSPGTGGISLVETQY
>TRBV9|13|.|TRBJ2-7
ASSAPGYPEGEQY
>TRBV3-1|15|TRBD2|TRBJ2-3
VSSQAASGSGSDTQY
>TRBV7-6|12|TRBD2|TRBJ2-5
ASSLLSGEETQY
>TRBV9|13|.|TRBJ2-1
ASSDLAERGNEQF
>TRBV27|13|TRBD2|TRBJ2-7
ASSPRASGSYEQY
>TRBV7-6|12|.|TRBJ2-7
ASSSQTGTYEQY
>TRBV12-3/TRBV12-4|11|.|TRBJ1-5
ASSLSGYQPQH
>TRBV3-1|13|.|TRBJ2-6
ASNRGTNGANVLT
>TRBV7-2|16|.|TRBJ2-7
ASRELLGGGPTTYEQY
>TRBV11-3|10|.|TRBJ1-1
ASSNRRAEAF
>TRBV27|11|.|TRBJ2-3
ASSFGGPDTQY
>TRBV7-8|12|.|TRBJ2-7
ASSSTVLSYEQY
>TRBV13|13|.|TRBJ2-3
ASSRPGWRTDTQY
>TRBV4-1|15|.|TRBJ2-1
ASSQGSGPNSHNEQF
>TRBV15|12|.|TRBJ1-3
ATSIVTEGNTIY
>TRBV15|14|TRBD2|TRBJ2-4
ATSRDPGLAGGIQY
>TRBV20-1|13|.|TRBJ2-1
SASLLGLSYNEQF
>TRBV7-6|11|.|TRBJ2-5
ASSLASQETQY
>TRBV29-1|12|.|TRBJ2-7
SVTGHLSSYEQY
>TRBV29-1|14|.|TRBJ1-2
SVEDQGNERSYGYT
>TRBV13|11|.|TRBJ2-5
ASSPGLQETQY
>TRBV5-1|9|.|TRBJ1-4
ASRSNEKLF
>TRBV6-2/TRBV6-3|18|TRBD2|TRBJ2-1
ASSYFREGPLAGSYNEQF
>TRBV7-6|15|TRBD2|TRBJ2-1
ASSLPSGSSSYNEQF
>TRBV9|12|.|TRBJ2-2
ASSVGENTGELF
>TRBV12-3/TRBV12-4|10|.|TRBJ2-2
ASSYLIGELF
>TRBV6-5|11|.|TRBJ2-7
ASRVGATYEQY
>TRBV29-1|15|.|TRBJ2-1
SVGGFWRRSSYNEQF
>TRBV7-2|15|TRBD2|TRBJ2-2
ASSLVGGTSGTGELF